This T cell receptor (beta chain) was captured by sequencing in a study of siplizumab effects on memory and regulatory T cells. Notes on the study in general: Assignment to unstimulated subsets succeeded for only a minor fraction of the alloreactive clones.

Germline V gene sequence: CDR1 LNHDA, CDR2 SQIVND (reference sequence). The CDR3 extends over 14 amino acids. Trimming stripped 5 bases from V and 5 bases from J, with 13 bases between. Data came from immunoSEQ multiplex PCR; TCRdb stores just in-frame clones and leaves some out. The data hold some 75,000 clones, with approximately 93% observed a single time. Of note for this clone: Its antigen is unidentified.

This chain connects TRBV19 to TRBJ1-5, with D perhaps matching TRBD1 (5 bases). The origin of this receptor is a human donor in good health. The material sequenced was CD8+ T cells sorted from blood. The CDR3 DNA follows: TGTGCCAGTAGTTGGACAAGGAGCGATCAGCCCCAGCATTTT. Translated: CASSWTRSDQPQHF.